Presented here are 3 T cell receptor beta chains from one specimen sequenced in a study of T cells after yellow fever vaccination. MiXCR was run by TCRdb on the 5' RACE reads, yielding one entry per CDR3 protein. Among hundreds of thousands of distinct CDR3 sequences listed, 9% to 15% were seen once. The starting material was PBMCs, obtained on the day of the yellow fever booster vaccination. The receptors here all came from a man aged 30 to 39 who received the YFV17D yellow fever vaccine.

The chain combines TRBV6-6 with TRBJ2-3; 7 positions match TRBD1. V shed 7 bases, J shed 2 bases, and the junction held 0 bases outside the gene matches. In germline, CDR1 is MNHNY, CDR2 SVGAGI (reference sequence). CDR3 size: 12 residues. The CDR3 sequence: CASKGATDTQYF. The CDR3 DNA reads TGTGCCAGCAAGGGGGCCACAGATACGCAGTATTTT.

The V call is TRBV5-1, the J call TRBJ2-1, with D perhaps matching TRBD2 (5 bases). Germline CDR1 and CDR2: SGHRS and YFSETQ. The germline V and J ends were trimmed by 0 bases and 6 bases, with 13 bases remaining between them. The length of the CDR3 is 15 residues. The CDR3 loop is CASSLESGPFNEQFF. In nucleotides, the CDR3 is TGCGCCAGCAGCTTGGAGAGCGGACCGTTCAATGAGCAGTTCTTC.

The chain has TRBV7-2 and TRBJ2-3; D is unresolved. The CDR3 consists of 15 residues. Per the germline V gene, CDR1 is SGHTA and CDR2 is FQGNSA. V was shortened by 5 bases and J by 0 bases, with 12 bases between the two germline ends. The CDR3 coding sequence is TGTGCCAGCAGCCCGAGCGATGTGAGCACAGATACGCAGTATTTT. This translates into CASSPSDVSTDTQYF.